This T cell receptor beta chain came from a study of cytomegalovirus exposure and HLA in healthy donors. Assay used: immunoSEQ multiplex PCR; TCRdb lists only in-frame clones, some missing. The sample lists 150,000 to 200,000 clones, roughly 81% occurring once. This clone was observed a handful of times. Sequenced input: PBMCs. The sequence was collected from a woman in her 30s in good health and CMV-seronegative.

CDR3 residues: CASSPTSGGYEQYF. CDR3 sequence (DNA): TGTGCCAGCAGCCCGACTAGCGGGGGATACGAGCAGTACTTC. This rearrangement joins TRBV6-1 to TRBJ2-7, with TRBD2 matching 12 bases. V was clipped by 6 bases and J by 4 bases; unmatched bases: 4. The CDR3 contains 14 residues. The germline CDR1 and CDR2 sequences are MNHNS and SASEGT.